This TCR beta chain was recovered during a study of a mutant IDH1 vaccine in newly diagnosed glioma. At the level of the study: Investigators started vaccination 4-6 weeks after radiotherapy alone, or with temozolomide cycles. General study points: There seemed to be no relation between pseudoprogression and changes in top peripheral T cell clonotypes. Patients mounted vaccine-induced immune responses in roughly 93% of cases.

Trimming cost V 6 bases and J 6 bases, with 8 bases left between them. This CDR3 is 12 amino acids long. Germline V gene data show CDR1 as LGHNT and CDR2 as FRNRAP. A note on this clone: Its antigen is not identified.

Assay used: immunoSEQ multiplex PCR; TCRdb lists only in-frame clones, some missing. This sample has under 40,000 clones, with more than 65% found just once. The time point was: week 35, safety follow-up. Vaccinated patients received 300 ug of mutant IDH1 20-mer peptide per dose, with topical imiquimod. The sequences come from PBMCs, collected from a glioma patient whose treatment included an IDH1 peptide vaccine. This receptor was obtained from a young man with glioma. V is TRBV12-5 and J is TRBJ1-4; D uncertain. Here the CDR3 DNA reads TGTGCTAGTGGGCTCATTGATGAAAAACTGTTTTTT. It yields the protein CASGLIDEKLFF.